The 32 T cell receptor beta chains reported below all come from one sample, sequenced in a study of blood T cells in healthy people across ages. Using a J-beta primer mix together with a sample-barcoded 5' primer, a second PCR was run for roughly 6 to 12 cycles. From the 5' RACE reads, TCRdb called clonotypes with MiXCR, one entry per CDR3 protein. The table shows some 1,500,000 distinct CDR3 sequences, with about 42% occurring only once. Input material: blood. These receptors were collected from a woman aged 18-29 years in good health.

This clonotype was seen a few times. This chain links TRBV6-6 with TRBJ1-2; D unresolved. V was shortened by 6 bases and J by 4 bases, with 12 bases between the two germline ends. Germline lookup yields CDR1 MNHNY and CDR2 SVGAGI (reference sequence). This CDR3 contains 13 residues. CDR3 loop: CASSADGSYGYTF. CDR3 DNA sequence: TGTGCCAGCAGCGCGGACGGGAGCTATGGCTACACCTTC.

The J gene is TRBJ1-1, the V gene TRBV4-1; D might be TRBD1 (6 bases). The ends were cut back, 2 bases at V and 10 bases at J, with 17 bases in the middle. The V gene's germline CDR1 is MGHRA and CDR2 YSYEKL. The CDR3 has 14 residues. The chain's CDR3 is CASSQPGHRAGAFF. CDR3 in DNA: TGCGCCAGCAGCCAACCAGGACACAGGGCCGGAGCTTTCTTT.

The chain employs TRBV4-3 and TRBJ1-2, with D unclear. Trimming stripped 4 bases from V and 3 bases from J, with 12 bases between. Germline CDR1 reads LGHNA; CDR2 reads YSLEER. This CDR3 is built from 14 residues. Here the CDR3 DNA reads TGCGCCAGCAGCCCCCGTGACCCTTACTATGGCTACACCTTC. Its translation is CASSPRDPYYGYTF.

This clonotype was seen more than once but under ten times. The gene calls are TRBV27 and TRBJ1-2; D possibly corresponds to TRBD1 (5 bases). The length of the CDR3 is 11 residues. The germline CDR1 and CDR2 sequences are MNHEY and SMNVEV (reference sequence). V lost 3 bases, J lost 8 bases, and 7 bases lay in between. The CDR3 nucleotides read TGTGCCAGCAGTTTCCAGGGCGGCTACACCTTC. It encodes CASSFQGGYTF.

The rearrangement links TRBV4-3 to TRBJ1-4, with D unclear. CDR1 is LGHNA, CDR2 YSLEER, per germline. The length of the CDR3 is 15 residues. The germline V and J ends were trimmed by 6 bases and 0 bases, with 11 bases remaining between them. The CDR3 nucleotides read TGCGCCAGCAGGCTCAACCCCGCAACTAATGAAAAACTGTTTTTT. Translated, it gives CASRLNPATNEKLFF.

The rearrangement joins TRBV5-4 to TRBJ2-3; TRBD2 matches at 10 bases. Germline CDR1 SGHNT, CDR2 YYREEE (reference sequence). The CDR3 loop spans 17 amino acids. Unmatched junction bases numbered 11, after V lost 7 bases and J lost 0 bases. The CDR3 DNA is TGTGCCAGCCGCCTCAGCCCACTAGCGGGAAGCACAGATACGCAGTATTTT. Protein: CASRLSPLAGSTDTQYF.

Only a few counts were recorded for this clonotype. This chain joins TRBV10-3 and TRBJ2-7; the D is unclear. CDR3 size: 17 residues. The V gene's germline CDR1 is ENHRY and CDR2 SYGVKD. V was clipped by 0 bases and J by 5 bases, with 20 bases between them. CDR3 DNA sequence: TGTGCCATCAGTGAGTCGAACCGGGTCAGCGCACCCGACGAGCAGTACTTC. Its protein product is CAISESNRVSAPDEQYF.

The chain uses TRBV7-2 and TRBJ2-5, with 9 positions matching TRBD2. The germline V gene has CDR1 SGHTA and CDR2 FQGNSA. This CDR3 contains 15 residues. The junction had 4 bases not matched to a gene; V was cut back by 1 base and J by 4 bases. CDR3 amino acids: CASSLVALAGETQYF. CDR3 coding DNA: TGTGCCAGCAGCTTAGTGGCACTAGCGGGAGAGACCCAGTACTTC.

The chain joins TRBV6-1 to TRBJ1-2, with D perhaps TRBD1 (5 bases). CDR1 MNHNS and CDR2 SASEGT come from the germline V gene. CDR3 length equals 17 residues. Trimming left V 1 base short and J 2 bases short, with 17 bases between. The CDR3 coding sequence is TGTGCCAGCAGTGAAGTCCTTAAAGGACACCGAAACTATGGCTACACCTTC. It is translated as CASSEVLKGHRNYGYTF.

The J gene is TRBJ2-1, the V gene TRBV5-1, with TRBD2 matching over 7 bases. Unmatched junction bases numbered 9, after V lost 0 bases and J lost 9 bases. The CDR3 has 15 amino acids. Germline values: CDR1 SGHRS, CDR2 YFSETQ. CDR3 in DNA: TGCGCCAGCAGCTTGGCCCTAGCGGTCGGTACTGAGCAGTTCTTC. Encoded protein: CASSLALAVGTEQFF.

The chain recombines TRBV25-1 with TRBJ1-2; no clear D gene. V lost 2 bases and J 4 bases, leaving 17 bases between the germline ends. Looked up from germline, CDR1 is MGHDK and CDR2 is SYGVNS. The CDR3 runs 16 residues. In DNA, the CDR3 is TGTGCCAGCAGTGAACTCGAGGCATCCCCAATCTATGGCTACACCTTC. Its protein product is CASSELEASPIYGYTF.

This clonotype has more than one count but fewer than ten. The CDR3 coding sequence is TGTGCCAGCAGCCGCCGCGGTAGTCCGGACAATCAGCCCCAGCATTTT. Its translation: CASSRRGSPDNQPQHF. The V call is TRBV3-1, the J call TRBJ1-5; D is undetermined. The CDR3 is 16 amino acids. Germline V lookup: CDR1 LGHDT, CDR2 YNNKEL (reference sequence). V lost 4 bases, J lost 3 bases, and 16 bases lay in between.

This clonotype has a handful of counts. The chain uses TRBV10-3 and TRBJ2-1, with TRBD2 matching over 9 bases. The CDR3 contains 18 residues. Germline V lookup: CDR1 ENHRY, CDR2 SYGVKD. Trimming removed 4 bases from V and 3 bases from J; junction bases left unmatched: 13. The CDR3 DNA is TGTGCCATCAGTGGCCGCTCACCTGCTAGCGGGGTCTACAATGAGCAGTTCTTC. This codes for CAISGRSPASGVYNEQFF.

In this sample, this clonotype turned up once. The V call is TRBV5-1, the J call TRBJ1-2; TRBD1 aligns across 8 bases. The CDR3 runs 15 residues. Trimming took 10 bases from V and 4 from J; bases not matched to a gene: 15. From germline, CDR1 is SGHRS and CDR2 YFSETQ. The CDR3 sequence: CAATPTGELGYGYTF. CDR3 in DNA: TGCGCCGCAACGCCGACAGGGGAATTAGGCTATGGCTACACCTTC.

This clonotype was detected once. This sequence joins TRBV6-2 or TRBV6-3 and TRBJ1-1, with no clear D. Trimming left V 2 bases short and J 3 bases short, with 4 bases between. Germline V lookup: CDR1 MNHEY, CDR2 SVGEGT. The CDR3 runs 12 residues. CDR3 sequence reads: CASSYDDTEAFF. CDR3 in DNA: TGTGCCAGCAGTTACGACGACACTGAAGCTTTCTTT.

The chain employs TRBV12-3 or TRBV12-4 and TRBJ2-7; the D is unclear. V shed 7 bases and J shed 1 base, with 11 bases lying between them. This CDR3 region has 13 residues. The CDR3 nucleotides read TGTGCCAGCAACCTAGGCGGATCCTACGAGCAGTACTTC. Protein sequence: CASNLGGSYEQYF.

The chain uses TRBV5-1 and TRBJ2-1; D may correspond to TRBD1 or TRBD2 (6 bases each). The CDR3 runs 15 residues. V was pared by 4 bases and J by 4 bases, with 15 bases between. Looked up from germline, CDR1 is SGHRS and CDR2 is YFSETQ. The CDR3 is CASSADGGQYNEQFF. As DNA, the CDR3 is TGCGCCAGCAGCGCGGACGGGGGACAATACAATGAGCAGTTCTTC. Full variable domain (rest looked up from reference TRBV5-1 and TRBJ2-1): KAGVTQTPRYLIKTRGQQVTLSCSPISGHRSVSWYQQTPGQGLQFLFEYFSETQRNKGNFPGRFSGRQFSNSRSEMNVSTLELGDSALYLCASSADGGQYNEQFFGPGTRLTVL.

This clonotype was seen once. CDR3 sequence: CASISHLGTGELFF. The CDR3 bases are TGTGCCAGCATCAGTCATCTGGGAACCGGGGAGCTGTTTTTT. The chain carries TRBV2 and TRBJ2-2; D is unresolved. The CDR3 totals 14 residues. Germline values: CDR1 SNHLY, CDR2 FYNNEI. The ends were cut back, 7 bases at V and 5 bases at J, with 14 bases in the middle.

The sample holds one count of this clonotype. This chain joins TRBV9 and TRBJ2-7; D tentatively reads TRBD1 or TRBD2 (5 bases each). This CDR3 region has 14 residues. Between the trimmed V and J ends, which lost 4 bases and 0 bases, there was a span of 11 bases. CDR1 is SGDLS, CDR2 YYNGEE, per germline. The chain's CDR3 is CASSPHGTSYEQYF. CDR3 sequence (DNA): TGTGCCAGCAGCCCCCACGGGACCTCCTACGAGCAGTACTTC.

This clonotype appeared a few times. CDR3 nucleotide sequence: TGTGCCAGCAGTTACTCGCAGGTGGCCTACGAGCAGTACTTC. Translated: CASSYSQVAYEQYF. The chain employs TRBV6-6 and TRBJ2-7; D not certain. Germline CDR1 MNHNY, CDR2 SVGAGI (reference sequence). Trimming shortened V by 0 bases and J by 2 bases, and 8 bases separated the two germline ends. This CDR3 is 14 amino acids long.

The rearrangement joins TRBV5-1 to TRBJ2-5; TRBD2 is a possible D gene (5 bases). The last part of the DNA fits TRBJ2-7 better; the J call may be wrong. The CDR3 has 15 amino acids. The germline V gene has CDR1 SGHRS and CDR2 YFSETQ. The CDR3 DNA is TGCGCCAGCAGCTTGATGGGAGCTGACGACTCCGAGCAGTACTTC. It is translated as CASSLMGADDSEQYF.

The rearrangement joins TRBV6-5 to TRBJ1-1; D not certain. This CDR3 region has 13 residues. The V end was cut by 2 bases, the J end by 6 bases, with 10 bases between. Germline assignment: CDR1 MNHEY and CDR2 SVGAGI. The DNA of the CDR3 is TGTGCCAGCAGTTACCCCGGTTGGCCTGAAGCTTTCTTT. Its protein is CASSYPGWPEAFF.

In its sample, this clonotype was seen many times. The chain carries TRBV6-5 and TRBJ2-7; no clear D. CDR1 and CDR2 (germline): MNHEY, SVGAGI. V lost 6 bases and J 3 bases, leaving 12 bases between the germline ends. CDR3 size: 13 residues. The CDR3 DNA reads as TGTGCCAGCAGCCTTGACGACGGCTACGAGCAGTACTTC. Amino acids: CASSLDDGYEQYF.

This clonotype was observed a few times. The chain combines TRBV28 with TRBJ1-1; D call uncertain. The V gene lost 7 bases and the J gene lost 0 bases, with 9 bases spanning the gap. In germline, CDR1 is MDHEN, CDR2 SYDVKM. CDR3 size: 13 residues. The CDR3 spells CASKQFLNTEAFF. In DNA form, the CDR3 reads TGTGCCAGCAAACAGTTTTTGAACACTGAAGCTTTCTTT. Complete variable domain (other parts from reference TRBV28 and TRBJ1-1): DVKVTQSSRYLVKRTGEKVFLECVQDMDHENMFWYRQDPGLGLRLIYFSYDVKMKEKGDIPEGYSVSREKKERFSLILESASTNQTSMYLCASKQFLNTEAFFGQGTRLTVV.

The V gene is TRBV30, the J gene TRBJ1-2, with D tentatively TRBD1 (5 bases). CDR3 size: 11 residues. Germline values: CDR1 GTSNPN, CDR2 SVGIG (reference sequence). The CDR3 bases are TGTCTGGCAGGGACTAACTATGGCTACACCTTC. It is translated as CLAGTNYGYTF.

This chain joins TRBV20-1 and TRBJ2-2; D is unclear. V lost 3 bases and J lost 4, with 6 bases in between. The length of the CDR3 is 12 residues. Germline-derived CDR1 and CDR2 are DFQATT and SNEGSKA (reference sequence). The CDR3 loop reads CSASWGTGELFF. The CDR3 DNA is TGCAGTGCTAGCTGGGGCACCGGGGAGCTGTTTTTT.

With regard to this clonotype: An end of the junction differs from the germline gene, which may be a read error. The J gene is TRBJ1-4, the V gene TRBV20-1, with 11 bases matching TRBD1. Germline V lookup: CDR1 DFQATT, CDR2 SNEGSKA (reference sequence). The CDR3 has 13 residues. Written as DNA, the CDR3 is TGCAGTGCTACCGGGACAGGGGGGGAAAAACGGTTTTTT. Translating it yields CSATGTGGEKRFF.

The V and J genes are TRBV29-1 and TRBJ2-3, with 9 positions matching TRBD1. Germline V gives CDR1 SQVTM, CDR2 ANQGSEA. J lost 5 bases, V lost 7 bases, and 7 bases had no gene match. The CDR3 is made up of 13 amino acids. The CDR3 region has the DNA TGCAGCGGGACGGGGACAGGGATAGATACGCAGTATTTT. Translating it yields CSGTGTGIDTQYF.

In its sample, this clonotype was seen a few times. The V gene is TRBV10-2, the J gene TRBJ2-7; D might be TRBD1 (6 bases). The CDR3 consists of 14 residues. V lost 6 bases to trimming and J lost 0 bases, with 12 bases between them. Germline CDR1 reads WSHSY; CDR2 reads SAAADI. The CDR3, as DNA: TGCGCCAGCAGGCGACAGGATTCCTCCTACGAGCAGTACTTC. This encodes CASRRQDSSYEQYF.

The V gene is TRBV4-3, the J gene TRBJ2-3; no clear D. The V end lost 4 bases, the J end lost 1 base, and 9 bases lay between the germline ends. This CDR3 has 14 amino acids. In germline, CDR1 is LGHNA, CDR2 YSLEER. The CDR3 reads CASSPERRTDTQYF. The CDR3 DNA reads as TGCGCCAGCAGCCCCGAGAGGCGCACAGATACGCAGTATTTT.

This clonotype turned up a few times. An end of the junction differs from the germline gene, which may be a read error. V and J are TRBV15 and TRBJ2-3, with 9 bases matching TRBD2. Germline CDR1 and CDR2: LNHNV and YYDKDF (reference sequence). This CDR3 has 17 residues. This CDR3 is CATSRDMRGGPEDTQYF. CDR3 DNA: TGTGCCACCAGCAGAGATATGCGGGGGGGCCCGGAAGATACTCAGTATTTT.

The chain carries TRBV5-1 and TRBJ1-1; D gene ambiguous. Per germline, CDR1 SGHRS and CDR2 YFSETQ. Trimming removed 5 bases at V and 0 bases at J, with 17 bases between. The CDR3 length is 16 residues. The CDR3 sequence: CASSHSGRLMNTEAFF. CDR3 DNA sequence: TGCGCCAGCAGTCACTCGGGAAGGCTAATGAACACTGAAGCTTTCTTT.